This T cell receptor (beta chain) was obtained from a study of circulating CD8 cells and anti-PD-1 response in melanoma. Study summary: About 45% of the 13 patients had prior targeted therapy or immunotherapy; seven did not. Study-level points and caveats: Under 7.5% of TRB clonotypes were shared between subsets at M1.

From live CD3+CD8+TCRalphabeta+ cells, four PD-1 and/or TIGIT subsets were sorted. This clonotype counts as large (0.1 to 1%). Its antigen is as yet unknown. Germline lookup yields CDR1 LNHDA and CDR2 SQIVND (reference sequence). This CDR3 is 14 amino acids long. V dropped 3 bases and J dropped 8 bases, with 14 bases sitting between them. The QIAseq Immune Repertoire TCR panel built the libraries from around 15 ng of total RNA. TCRdb processed the reads anew with MiXCR; each CDR3 protein has one entry. The table shows 650 to 700 distinct CDR3 sequences, with approximately 9.2% occurring only once. The receptor's source is a human donor with melanoma. V is TRBV19 and J is TRBJ2-1; D is uncertain. Specimen: CD8+ T cells from PBMCs, collected at baseline or after one month of anti-PD-1 therapy (not recorded which). DNA for the CDR3: TGTGCCAGTAGTATTCCCGAGACCCGGGATGAGCAGTTCTTC. Translated: CASSIPETRDEQFF.